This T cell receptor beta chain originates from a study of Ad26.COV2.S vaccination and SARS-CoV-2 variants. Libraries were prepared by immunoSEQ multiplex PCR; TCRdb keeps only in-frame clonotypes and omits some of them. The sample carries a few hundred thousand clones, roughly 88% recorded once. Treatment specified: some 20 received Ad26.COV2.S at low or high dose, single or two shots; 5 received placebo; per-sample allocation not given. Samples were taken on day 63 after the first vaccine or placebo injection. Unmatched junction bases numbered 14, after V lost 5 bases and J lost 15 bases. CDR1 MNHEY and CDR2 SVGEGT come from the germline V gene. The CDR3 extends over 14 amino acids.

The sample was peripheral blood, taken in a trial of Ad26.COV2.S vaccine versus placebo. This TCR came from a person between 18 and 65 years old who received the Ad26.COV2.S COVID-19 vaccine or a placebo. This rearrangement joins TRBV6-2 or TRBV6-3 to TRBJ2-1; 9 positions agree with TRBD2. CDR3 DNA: TGTGCCAGCAGTGAGTTAGCGGGGGCCCCGAGGGGGTTCTTC. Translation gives CASSELAGAPRGFF.